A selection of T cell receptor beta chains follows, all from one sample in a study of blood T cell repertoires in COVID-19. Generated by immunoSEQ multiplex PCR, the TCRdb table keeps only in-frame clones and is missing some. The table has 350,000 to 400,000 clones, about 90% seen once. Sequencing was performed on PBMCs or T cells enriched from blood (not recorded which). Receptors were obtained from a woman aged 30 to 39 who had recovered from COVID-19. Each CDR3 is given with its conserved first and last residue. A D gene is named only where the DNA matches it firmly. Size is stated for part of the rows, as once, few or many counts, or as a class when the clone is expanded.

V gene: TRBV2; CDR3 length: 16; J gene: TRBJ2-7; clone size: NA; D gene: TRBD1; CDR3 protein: CASSEEEWDRGYEQYF; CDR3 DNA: TGTGCCAGCAGTGAAGAGGAGTGGGACAGGGGTTACGAGCAGTACTTC
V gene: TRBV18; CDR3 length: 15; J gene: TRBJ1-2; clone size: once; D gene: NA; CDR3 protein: CASSPSQGGNYGYTF; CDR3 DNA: TGTGCCAGCTCACCAAGCCAGGGAGGGAACTATGGCTACACCTTC
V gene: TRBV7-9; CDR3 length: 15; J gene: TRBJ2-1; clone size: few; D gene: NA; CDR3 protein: CASSLSSETYNEQFF; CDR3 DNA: TGTGCCAGCAGCTTAAGCTCTGAGACCTACAATGAGCAGTTCTTC
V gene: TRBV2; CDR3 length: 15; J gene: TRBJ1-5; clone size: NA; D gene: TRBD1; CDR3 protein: CASSATGVNGQPQHF; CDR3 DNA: TGTGCCAGCAGTGCGACAGGGGTTAATGGTCAGCCCCAGCATTTT
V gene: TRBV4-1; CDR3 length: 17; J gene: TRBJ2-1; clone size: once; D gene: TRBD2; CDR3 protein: CASSHLVAGSSYNEQFF; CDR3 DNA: TGCGCCAGCAGCCACCTAGTAGCGGGAAGCTCCTACAATGAGCAGTTCTTC
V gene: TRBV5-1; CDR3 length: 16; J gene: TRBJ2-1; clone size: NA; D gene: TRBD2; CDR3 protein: CASSARLAGRHNEQFF; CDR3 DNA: TGCGCCAGCAGCGCCAGACTAGCGGGAAGGCACAATGAGCAGTTCTTC
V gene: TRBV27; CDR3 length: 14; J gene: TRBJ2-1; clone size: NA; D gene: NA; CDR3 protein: CASSLSSPFNEQFF; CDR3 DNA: TGTGCCAGCAGTTTATCGAGTCCATTCAATGAGCAGTTCTTC
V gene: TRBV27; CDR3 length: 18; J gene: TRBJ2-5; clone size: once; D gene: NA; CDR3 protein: CASSLLGSELAVQETQYF; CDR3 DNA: TGTGCCAGCAGTTTATTAGGTTCTGAACTAGCTGTACAAGAGACCCAGTACTTC
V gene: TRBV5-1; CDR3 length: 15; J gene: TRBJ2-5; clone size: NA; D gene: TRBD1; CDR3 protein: CASSVATGGLETQYF; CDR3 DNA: TGCGCCAGCAGCGTGGCGACAGGGGGTCTCGAGACCCAGTACTTC
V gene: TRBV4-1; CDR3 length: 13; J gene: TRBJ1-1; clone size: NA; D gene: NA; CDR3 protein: CASSPQGGTEAFF; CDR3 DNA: TGCGCCAGCAGCCCCCAAGGGGGAACTGAAGCTTTCTTT
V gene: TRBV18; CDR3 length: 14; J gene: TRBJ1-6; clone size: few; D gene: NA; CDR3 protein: CASSSTGFNSPLHF; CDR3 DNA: TGTGCCAGCTCTTCAACAGGGTTTAATTCACCCCTCCACTTT
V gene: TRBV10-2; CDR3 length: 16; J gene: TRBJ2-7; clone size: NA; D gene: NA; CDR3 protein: CASRNRSRDMPYEQYF; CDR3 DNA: TGCGCCAGCAGAAATCGATCTCGGGACATGCCCTACGAGCAGTACTTC
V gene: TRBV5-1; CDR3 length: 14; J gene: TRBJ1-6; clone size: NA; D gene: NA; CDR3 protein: CASSLGSGESPLHF; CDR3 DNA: TGCGCCAGCAGCTTGGGCTCGGGGGAGTCACCCCTCCACTTT
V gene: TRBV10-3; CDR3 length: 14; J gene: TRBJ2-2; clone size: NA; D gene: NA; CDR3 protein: CAITLGGGSGELFF; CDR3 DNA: TGTGCCATCACCTTGGGGGGGGGCTCCGGGGAGCTGTTTTTT
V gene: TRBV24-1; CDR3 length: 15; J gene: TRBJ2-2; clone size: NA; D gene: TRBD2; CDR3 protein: CATSPGGPIGGELFF; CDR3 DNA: TGTGCCACCAGCCCGGGGGGGCCGATTGGCGGGGAGCTGTTTTTT
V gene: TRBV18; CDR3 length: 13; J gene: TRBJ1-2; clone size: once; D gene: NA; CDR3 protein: CASGPGGEYGYTF; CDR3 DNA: TGTGCCAGCGGGCCCGGCGGGGAGTATGGCTACACCTTC
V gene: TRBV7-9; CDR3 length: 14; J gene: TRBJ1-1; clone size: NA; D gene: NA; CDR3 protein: CASSPPGHGPEAFF; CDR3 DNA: TGTGCCAGCAGCCCACCGGGACATGGCCCTGAAGCTTTCTTT